This entry is about one T cell receptor beta chain. Its antigen is undetermined. The data were taken from a study of T cell repertoires in cytomegalovirus infection. Study context: Indications came from public TCR beta signatures; they pointed to CMV infection and to a matching HLA type.

MiXCR was run by TCRdb on the reads, yielding one entry per CDR3 protein. The data show around 550,000 distinct CDR3 sequences, 26% seen once. CDR3 length equals 14 residues. The germline gives CDR1 SGDLS, CDR2 YYNGEE. Losses at the gene ends were 3 bases for V and 5 bases for J; bases not matched to a gene: 1. Notes on the study in general: Dominant in the ex vivo response were TCR beta clonotypes restricted by HLA-C and specific for CMV. Summed frequency of shared TCR beta families picked out CMV carriers who also had the relevant HLA.

This clonotype was sampled from a human donor in good health (CMV status not recorded). Some clones in this sample may be carry-over from other donors' samples. This rearrangement joins TRBV9 to TRBJ2-1; 11 nucleotides line up with TRBD1. The sequenced sample was PBMCs. This chain's CDR3 is CASSAGQGDNEQFF. The CDR3 DNA reads as TGTGCCAGCAGCGCGGGACAGGGGGACAATGAGCAGTTCTTC.